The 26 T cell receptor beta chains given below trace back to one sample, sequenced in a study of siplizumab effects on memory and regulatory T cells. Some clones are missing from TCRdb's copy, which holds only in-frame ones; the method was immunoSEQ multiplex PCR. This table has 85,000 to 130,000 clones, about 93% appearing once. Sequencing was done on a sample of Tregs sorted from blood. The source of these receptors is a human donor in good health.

This chain's CDR3 is CASRPGTAREKLFF. CDR3 nucleotides: TGTGCCAGCAGACCCGGGACAGCAAGGGAAAAACTGTTTTTT. The chain is built from TRBV2 and TRBJ1-4, with 7 bases that match TRBD1. CDR3 length equals 14 residues. Germline V gives CDR1 SNHLY, CDR2 FYNNEI. V was pared by 6 bases and J by 8 bases, with 9 bases of the junction left unmatched.

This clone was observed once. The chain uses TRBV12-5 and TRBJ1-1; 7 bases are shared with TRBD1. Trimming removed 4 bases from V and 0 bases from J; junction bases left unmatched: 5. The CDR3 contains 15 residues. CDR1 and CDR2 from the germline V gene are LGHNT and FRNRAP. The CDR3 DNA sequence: TGTGCTAGTGGTTACCAGACAGGGCTGAACACTGAAGCTTTCTTT. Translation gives CASGYQTGLNTEAFF.

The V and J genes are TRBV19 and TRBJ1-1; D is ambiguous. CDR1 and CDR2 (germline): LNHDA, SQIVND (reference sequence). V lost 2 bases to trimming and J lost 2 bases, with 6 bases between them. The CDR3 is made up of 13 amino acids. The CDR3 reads CASSISVNTEAFF. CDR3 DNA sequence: TGTGCCAGTAGTATATCAGTTAACACTGAAGCTTTCTTT.

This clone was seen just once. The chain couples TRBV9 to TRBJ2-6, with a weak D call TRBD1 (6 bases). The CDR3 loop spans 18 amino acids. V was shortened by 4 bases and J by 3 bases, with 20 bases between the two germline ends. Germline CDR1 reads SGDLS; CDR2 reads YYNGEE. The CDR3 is CASSPRPGVVYGANVLTF. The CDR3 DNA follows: TGTGCCAGCAGCCCCCGGCCAGGGGTCGTGTATGGGGCCAACGTCCTGACTTTC.

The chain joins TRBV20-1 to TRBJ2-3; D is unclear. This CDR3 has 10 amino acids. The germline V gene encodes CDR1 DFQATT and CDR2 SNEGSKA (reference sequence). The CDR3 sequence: CRGGGDTQYF. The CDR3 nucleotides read TGCAGGGGCGGTGGGGATACGCAGTATTTT.

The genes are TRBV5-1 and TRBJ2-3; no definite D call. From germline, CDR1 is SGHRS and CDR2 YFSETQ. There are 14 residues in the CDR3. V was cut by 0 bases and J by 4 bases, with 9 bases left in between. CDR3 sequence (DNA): TGCGCCAGCAGCTTGGTCTCAGGAGCAGATACGCAGTATTTT. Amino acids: CASSLVSGADTQYF.

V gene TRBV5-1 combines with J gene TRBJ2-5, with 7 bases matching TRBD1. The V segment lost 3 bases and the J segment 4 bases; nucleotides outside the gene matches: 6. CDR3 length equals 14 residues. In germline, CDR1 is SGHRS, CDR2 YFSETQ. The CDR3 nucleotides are TGCGCCAGCAGCTCGGGGACAGTTCGAGAGACCCAGTACTTC. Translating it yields CASSSGTVRETQYF. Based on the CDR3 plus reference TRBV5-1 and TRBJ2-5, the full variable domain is KAGVTQTPRYLIKTRGQQVTLSCSPISGHRSVSWYQQTPGQGLQFLFEYFSETQRNKGNFPGRFSGRQFSNSRSEMNVSTLELGDSALYLCASSSGTVRETQYFGPGTRLLVL.

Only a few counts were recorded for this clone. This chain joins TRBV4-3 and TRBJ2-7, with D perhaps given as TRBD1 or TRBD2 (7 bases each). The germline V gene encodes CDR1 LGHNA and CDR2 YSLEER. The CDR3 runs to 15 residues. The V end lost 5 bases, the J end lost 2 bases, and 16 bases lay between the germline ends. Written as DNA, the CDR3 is TGCGCCAGCAGCACACGACAGGGAGGGACCTACGAGCAGTACTTC. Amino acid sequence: CASSTRQGGTYEQYF.

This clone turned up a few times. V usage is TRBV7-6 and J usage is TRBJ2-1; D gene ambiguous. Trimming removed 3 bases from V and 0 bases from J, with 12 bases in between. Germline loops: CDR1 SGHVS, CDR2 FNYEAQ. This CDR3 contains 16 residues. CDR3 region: CASSLGPLSSYNEQFF. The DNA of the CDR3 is TGTGCCAGCAGCTTGGGCCCCCTCTCCTCCTACAATGAGCAGTTCTTC.

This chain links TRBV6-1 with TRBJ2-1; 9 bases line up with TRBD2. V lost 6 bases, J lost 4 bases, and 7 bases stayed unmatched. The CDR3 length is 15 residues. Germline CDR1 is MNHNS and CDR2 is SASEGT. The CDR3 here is CASRIAGESYNEQFF. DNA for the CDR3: TGTGCCAGCAGGATAGCGGGAGAAAGTTACAATGAGCAGTTCTTC.

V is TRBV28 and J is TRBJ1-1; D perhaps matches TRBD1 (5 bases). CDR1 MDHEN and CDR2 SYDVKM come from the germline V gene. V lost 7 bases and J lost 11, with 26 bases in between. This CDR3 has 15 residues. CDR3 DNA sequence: TGTGCCAGCACCCAACTCGGGGGGGTTGCCGGCAGGGCTTTCTTT. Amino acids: CASTQLGGVAGRAFF.

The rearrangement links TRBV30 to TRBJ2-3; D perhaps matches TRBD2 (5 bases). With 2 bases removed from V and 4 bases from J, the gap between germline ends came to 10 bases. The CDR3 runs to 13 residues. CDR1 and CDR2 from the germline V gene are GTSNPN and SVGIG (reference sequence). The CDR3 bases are TGTGCCTGGAGTCGGGGTCGCCCAGATACGCAGTATTTT. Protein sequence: CAWSRGRPDTQYF.

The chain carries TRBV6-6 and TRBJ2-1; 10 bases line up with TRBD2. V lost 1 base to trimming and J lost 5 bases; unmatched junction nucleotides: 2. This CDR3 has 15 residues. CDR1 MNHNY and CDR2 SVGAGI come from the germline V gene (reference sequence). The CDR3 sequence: CASSYFSGRNNEQFF. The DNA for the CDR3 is TGTGCCAGCAGTTACTTTAGCGGGAGGAACAATGAGCAGTTCTTC.

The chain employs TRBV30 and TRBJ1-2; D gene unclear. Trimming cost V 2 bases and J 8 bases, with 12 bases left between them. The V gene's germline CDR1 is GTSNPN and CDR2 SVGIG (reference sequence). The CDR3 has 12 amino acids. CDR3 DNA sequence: TGTGCCTGGAGTTCCCAAAACTGGGGCTACACCTTC. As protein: CAWSSQNWGYTF.

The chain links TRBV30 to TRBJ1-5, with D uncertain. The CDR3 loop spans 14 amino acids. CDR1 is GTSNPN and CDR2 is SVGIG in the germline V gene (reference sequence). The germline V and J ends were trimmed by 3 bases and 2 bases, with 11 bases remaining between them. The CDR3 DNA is TGTGCCTGGAGCGAAAGTCGGCGCAATCAGCCCCAGCATTTT. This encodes CAWSESRRNQPQHF.

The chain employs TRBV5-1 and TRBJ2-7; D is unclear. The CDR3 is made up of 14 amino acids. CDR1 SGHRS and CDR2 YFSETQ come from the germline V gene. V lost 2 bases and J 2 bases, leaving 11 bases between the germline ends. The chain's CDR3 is CASSLSPGTYEQYF. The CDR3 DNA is TGCGCCAGCAGCTTAAGCCCTGGGACCTACGAGCAGTACTTC.

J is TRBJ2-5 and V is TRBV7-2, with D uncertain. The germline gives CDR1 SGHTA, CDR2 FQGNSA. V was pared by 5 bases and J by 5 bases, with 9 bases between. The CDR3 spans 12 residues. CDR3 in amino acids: CASSPGRETQYF. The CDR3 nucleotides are TGTGCCAGCAGCCCGGGTCGCGAGACCCAGTACTTC.

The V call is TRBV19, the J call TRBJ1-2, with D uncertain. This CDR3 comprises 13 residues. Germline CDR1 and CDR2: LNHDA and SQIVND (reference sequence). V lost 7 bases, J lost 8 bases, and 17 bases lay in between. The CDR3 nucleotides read TGTGCCAGTAATCCTCGTGAGGTCGGCGGCTACACCTTC. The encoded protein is CASNPREVGGYTF.

This CDR3 is CASSVRGTGELFF. The CDR3 DNA is TGCGCCAGCAGTGTCAGGGGGACCGGGGAGCTGTTTTTT. The chain employs TRBV10-1 and TRBJ2-2, with 7 bases fitting TRBD1. This CDR3 is built from 13 residues. Germline V lookup: CDR1 WNHNN, CDR2 SYGVQD (reference sequence). Losses at the gene ends were 4 bases for V and 5 bases for J; bases not matched to a gene: 1.

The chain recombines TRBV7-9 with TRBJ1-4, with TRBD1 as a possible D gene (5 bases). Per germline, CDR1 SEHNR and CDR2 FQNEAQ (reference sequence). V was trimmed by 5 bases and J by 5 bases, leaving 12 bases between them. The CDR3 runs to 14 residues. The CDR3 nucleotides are TGTGCCAGCAGCCCGCGGGACTTAAATGAAAAACTGTTTTTT. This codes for CASSPRDLNEKLFF.

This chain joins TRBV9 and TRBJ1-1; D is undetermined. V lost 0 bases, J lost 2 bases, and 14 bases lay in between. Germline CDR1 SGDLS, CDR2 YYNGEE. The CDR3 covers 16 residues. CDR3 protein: CASSVGGSNHNTEAFF. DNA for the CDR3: TGTGCCAGCAGCGTAGGAGGCAGCAACCATAACACTGAAGCTTTCTTT.

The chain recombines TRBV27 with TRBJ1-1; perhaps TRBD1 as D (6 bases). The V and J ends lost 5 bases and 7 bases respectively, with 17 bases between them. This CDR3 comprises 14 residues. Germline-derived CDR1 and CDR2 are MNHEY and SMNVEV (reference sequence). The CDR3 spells CASSRTGTHYEAFF. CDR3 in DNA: TGTGCCAGCAGTCGAACCGGGACACATTATGAAGCTTTCTTT.

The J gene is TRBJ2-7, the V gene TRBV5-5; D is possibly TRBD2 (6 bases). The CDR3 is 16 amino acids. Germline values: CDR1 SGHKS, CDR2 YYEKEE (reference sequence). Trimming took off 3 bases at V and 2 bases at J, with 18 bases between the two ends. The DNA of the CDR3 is TGTGCCAGCAGCTCTCAACCGGGACTTCCCGCCTACGAGCAGTACTTC. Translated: CASSSQPGLPAYEQYF.

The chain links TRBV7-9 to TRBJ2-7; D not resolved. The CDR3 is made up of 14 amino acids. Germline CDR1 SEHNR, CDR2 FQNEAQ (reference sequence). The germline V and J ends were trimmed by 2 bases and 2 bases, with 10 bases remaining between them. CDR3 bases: TGTGCCAGCAGCTTATCGATGCTGACCTACGAGCAGTACTTC. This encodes CASSLSMLTYEQYF.

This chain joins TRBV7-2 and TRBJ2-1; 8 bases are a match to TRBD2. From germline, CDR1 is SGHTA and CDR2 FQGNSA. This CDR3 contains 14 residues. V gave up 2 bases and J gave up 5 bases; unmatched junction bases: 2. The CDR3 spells CASSLTSGDNEQFF. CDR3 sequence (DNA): TGTGCCAGCAGCTTAACTAGCGGCGACAATGAGCAGTTCTTC.

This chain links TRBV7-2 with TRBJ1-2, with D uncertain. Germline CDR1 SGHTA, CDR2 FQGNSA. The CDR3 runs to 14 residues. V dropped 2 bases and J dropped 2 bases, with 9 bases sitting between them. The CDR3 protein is CASSLIRPNYGYTF. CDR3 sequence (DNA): TGTGCCAGCAGCTTAATTAGGCCGAACTATGGCTACACCTTC.